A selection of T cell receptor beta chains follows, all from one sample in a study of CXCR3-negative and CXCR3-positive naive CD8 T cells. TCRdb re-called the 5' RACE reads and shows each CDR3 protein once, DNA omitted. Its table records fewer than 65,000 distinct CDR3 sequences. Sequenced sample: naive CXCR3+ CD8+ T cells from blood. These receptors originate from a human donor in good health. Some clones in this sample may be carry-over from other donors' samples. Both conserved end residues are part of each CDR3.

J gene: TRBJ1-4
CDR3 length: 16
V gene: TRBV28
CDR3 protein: CASSLSGTGRYEKLFF

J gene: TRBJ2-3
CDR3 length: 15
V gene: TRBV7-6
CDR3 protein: CASSPLGGRTDTQYF

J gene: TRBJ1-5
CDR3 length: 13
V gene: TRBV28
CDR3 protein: CATLTDHNQPQHF

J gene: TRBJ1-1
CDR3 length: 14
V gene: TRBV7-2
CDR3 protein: CASSPLGGNTEAFF

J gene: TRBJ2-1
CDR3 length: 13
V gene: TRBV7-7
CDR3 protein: CASSLVPYNEQFF

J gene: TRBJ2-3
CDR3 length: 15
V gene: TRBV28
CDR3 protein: CASSLRGGRTDTQYF

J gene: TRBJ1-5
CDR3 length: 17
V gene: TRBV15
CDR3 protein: CATSRDPEGLSNQPQHF

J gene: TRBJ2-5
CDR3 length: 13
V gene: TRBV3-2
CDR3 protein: CASSQGRAETQYF

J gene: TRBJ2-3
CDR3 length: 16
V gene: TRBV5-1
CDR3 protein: CASRNPGLAPTDTQYF

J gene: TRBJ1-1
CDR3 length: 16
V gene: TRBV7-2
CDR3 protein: CASSLGEDISNTEAFF

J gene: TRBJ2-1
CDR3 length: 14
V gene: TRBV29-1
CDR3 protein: CSVWLVQGANEQFF

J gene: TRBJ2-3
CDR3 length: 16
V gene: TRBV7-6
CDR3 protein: CASRYLAGASTDTQYF

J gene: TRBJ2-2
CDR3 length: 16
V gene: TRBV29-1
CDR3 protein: CSVHPGGKLSPGELFF

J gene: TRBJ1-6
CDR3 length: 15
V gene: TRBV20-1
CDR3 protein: CSARGIEEDNSPLHF

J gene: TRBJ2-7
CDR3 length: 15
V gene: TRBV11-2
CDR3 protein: CASRRTSGSVHEQYF

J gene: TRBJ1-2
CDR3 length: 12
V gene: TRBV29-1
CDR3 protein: CSAPGQGDGYTF

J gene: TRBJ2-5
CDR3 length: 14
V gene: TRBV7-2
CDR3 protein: CASSAVEGGLTQYF

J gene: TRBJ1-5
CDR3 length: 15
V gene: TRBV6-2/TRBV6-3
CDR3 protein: CASSYSTAGSQPQHF

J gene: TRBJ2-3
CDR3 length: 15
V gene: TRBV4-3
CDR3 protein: CASSQDPMTSDTQYF

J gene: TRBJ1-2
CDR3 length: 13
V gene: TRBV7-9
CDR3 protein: CASSFEGANGYTF

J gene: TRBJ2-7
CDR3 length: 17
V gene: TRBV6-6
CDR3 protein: CASSYPIGTDLSYEQYF

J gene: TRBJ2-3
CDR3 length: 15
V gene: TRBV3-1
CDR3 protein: CASSQDRAAADTQYF

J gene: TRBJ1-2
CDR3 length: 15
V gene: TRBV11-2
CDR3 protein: CASSFAGGSNYGYTF

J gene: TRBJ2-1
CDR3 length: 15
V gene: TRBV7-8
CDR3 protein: CASSSEIPAYNEQFF

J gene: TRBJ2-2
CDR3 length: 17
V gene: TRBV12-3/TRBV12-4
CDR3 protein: CASTYPGHRVAQGELFF

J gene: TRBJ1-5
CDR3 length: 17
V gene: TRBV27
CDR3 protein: CASSSSLTRASNQPQHF

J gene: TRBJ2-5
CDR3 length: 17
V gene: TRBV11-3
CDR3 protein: CASSQGLAGGLGETQYF

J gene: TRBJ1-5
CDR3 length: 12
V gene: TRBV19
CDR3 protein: CASSIGGQPQHF

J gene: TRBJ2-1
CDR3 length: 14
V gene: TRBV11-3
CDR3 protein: CASSNRTSSGEQFF

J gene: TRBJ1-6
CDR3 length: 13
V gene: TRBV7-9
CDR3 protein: CASENVETSPLHF

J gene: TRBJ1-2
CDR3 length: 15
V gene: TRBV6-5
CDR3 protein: CASSYSILDKNGYTF

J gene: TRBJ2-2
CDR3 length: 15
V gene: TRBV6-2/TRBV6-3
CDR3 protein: CASSTGRGGSGELFF

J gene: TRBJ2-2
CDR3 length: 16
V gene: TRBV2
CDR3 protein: CASNPGMGSNTGELFF

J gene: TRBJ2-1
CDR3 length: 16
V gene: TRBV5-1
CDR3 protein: CASSLAASGLNNEQFF

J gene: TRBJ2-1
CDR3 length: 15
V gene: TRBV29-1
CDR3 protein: CSVETGQGWKNEQFF

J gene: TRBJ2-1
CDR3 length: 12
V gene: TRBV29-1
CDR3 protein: CSVEEGYNEQFF

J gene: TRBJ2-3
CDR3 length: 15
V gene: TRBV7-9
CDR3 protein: CASRPQGDSTDTQYF

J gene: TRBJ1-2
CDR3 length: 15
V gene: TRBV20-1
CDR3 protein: CSARDQRGYSYGYTF

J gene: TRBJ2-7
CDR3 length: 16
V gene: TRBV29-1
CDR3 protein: CSVLDGGGPLSYEQYF

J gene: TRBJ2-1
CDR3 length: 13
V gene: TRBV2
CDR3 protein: CASSEYSFNEQFF

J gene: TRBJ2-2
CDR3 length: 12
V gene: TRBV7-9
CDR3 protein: CASSPTTGELFF

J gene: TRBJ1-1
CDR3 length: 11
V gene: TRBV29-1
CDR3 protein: CSVETYQGAFF

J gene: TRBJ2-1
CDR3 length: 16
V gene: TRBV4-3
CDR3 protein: CASSQVSGQGGNEQFF

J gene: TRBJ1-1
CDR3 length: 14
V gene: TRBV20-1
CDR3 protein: CSARTPQGDTEAFF

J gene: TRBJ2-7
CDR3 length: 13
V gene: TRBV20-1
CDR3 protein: CSATSRDSYEQYF

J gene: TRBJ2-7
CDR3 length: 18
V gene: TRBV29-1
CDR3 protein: CSVGFTGVSAFGLYEQYF

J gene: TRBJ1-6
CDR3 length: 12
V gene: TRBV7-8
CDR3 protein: CASRSTQSPLHF